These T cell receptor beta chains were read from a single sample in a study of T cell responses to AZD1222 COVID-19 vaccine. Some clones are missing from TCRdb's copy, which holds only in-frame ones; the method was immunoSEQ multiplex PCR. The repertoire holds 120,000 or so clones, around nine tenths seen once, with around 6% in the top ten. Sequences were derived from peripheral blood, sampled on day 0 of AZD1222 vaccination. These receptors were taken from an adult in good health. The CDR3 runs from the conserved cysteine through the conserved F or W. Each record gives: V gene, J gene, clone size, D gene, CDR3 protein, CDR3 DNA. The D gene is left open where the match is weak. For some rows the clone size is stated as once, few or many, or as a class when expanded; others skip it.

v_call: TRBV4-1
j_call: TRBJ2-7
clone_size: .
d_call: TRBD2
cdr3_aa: CASTISGTSGDEQYF
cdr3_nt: TGCGCCAGCACCATTTCCGGGACTAGCGGGGACGAGCAGTACTTC

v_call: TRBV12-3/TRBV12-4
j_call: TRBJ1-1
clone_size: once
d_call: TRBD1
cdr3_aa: CASSIDRVTEAFF
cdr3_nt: TGTGCCAGCAGTATTGACAGGGTGACTGAAGCTTTCTTT

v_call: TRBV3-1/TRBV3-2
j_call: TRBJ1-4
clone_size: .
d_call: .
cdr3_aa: CASSQRAPQEKLFF
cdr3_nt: TGTGCCAGCAGCCAACGCGCACCACAAGAAAAACTGTTTTTT

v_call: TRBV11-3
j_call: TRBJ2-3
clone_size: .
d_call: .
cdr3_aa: CASSLDPASREYF
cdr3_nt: TGTGCCAGCAGCTTAGACCCGGCTTCTAGGGAGTATTTT

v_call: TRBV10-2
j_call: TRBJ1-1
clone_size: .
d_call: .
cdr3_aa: CASRLGGSTEAFF
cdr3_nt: TGCGCCAGCAGGCTCGGCGGGAGCACTGAAGCTTTCTTT

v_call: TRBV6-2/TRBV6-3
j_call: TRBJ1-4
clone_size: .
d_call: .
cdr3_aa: CASSLGAASRKLFF
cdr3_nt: TGTGCCAGCAGCCTCGGGGCAGCCAGCCGAAAACTGTTTTTT

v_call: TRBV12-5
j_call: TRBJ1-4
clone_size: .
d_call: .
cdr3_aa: CASGLVGEKLFF
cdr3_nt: TGTGCTAGTGGTTTGGTAGGAGAAAAACTGTTTTTT

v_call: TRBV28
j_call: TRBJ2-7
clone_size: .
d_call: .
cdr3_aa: CASSTYEQYF
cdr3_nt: TGTGCCAGCAGTACCTACGAGCAGTACTTC

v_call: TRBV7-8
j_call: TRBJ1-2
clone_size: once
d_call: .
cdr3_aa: CASSHSAEWDYGYTF
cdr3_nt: TGTGCCAGCAGCCACTCAGCGGAATGGGACTATGGCTACACCTTC

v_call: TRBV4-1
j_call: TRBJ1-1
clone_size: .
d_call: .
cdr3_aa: CASSQRRGGDHTEAFF
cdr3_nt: TGCGCCAGCAGCCAACGCAGGGGAGGGGACCACACTGAAGCTTTCTTT

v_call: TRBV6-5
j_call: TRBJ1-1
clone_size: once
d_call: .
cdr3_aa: CASRKSRDTEAFF
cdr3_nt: TGTGCCAGTCGGAAGAGCAGGGACACTGAAGCTTTCTTT

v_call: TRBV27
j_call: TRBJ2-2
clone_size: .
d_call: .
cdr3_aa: CASSLAPDANTGELFF
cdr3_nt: TGTGCCAGCAGTTTAGCACCCGACGCGAACACCGGGGAGCTGTTTTTT

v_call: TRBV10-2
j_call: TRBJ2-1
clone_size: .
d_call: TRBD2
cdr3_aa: CASMGTSGGFSSYNEQFF
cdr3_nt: TGCGCCAGCATGGGGACTAGCGGGGGTTTCAGCTCCTACAATGAGCAGTTCTTC

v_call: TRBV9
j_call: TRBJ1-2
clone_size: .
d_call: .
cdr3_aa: CASSVVVQGGYTF
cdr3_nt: TGTGCCAGCAGCGTAGTTGTACAAGGAGGCTACACCTTC

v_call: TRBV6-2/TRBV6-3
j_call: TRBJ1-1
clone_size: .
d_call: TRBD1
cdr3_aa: CASSSPGQGKTEAFF
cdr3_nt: TGTGCCAGCAGTTCGCCGGGACAGGGGAAGACTGAAGCTTTCTTT

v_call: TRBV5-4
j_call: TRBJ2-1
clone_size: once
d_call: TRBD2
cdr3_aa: CASSYQRGVNEQFF
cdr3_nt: TGTGCCAGCAGCTATCAGCGGGGGGTAAATGAGCAGTTCTTC

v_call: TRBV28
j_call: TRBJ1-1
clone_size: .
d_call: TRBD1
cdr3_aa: CASSGWDRENTEAFF
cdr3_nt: TGTGCCAGCAGCGGTTGGGACAGGGAGAACACTGAAGCTTTCTTT

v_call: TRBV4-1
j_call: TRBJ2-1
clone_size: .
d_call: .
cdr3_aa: CASSQTPYNEQFF
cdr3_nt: TGCGCCAGCAGCCAAACACCTTACAATGAGCAGTTCTTC

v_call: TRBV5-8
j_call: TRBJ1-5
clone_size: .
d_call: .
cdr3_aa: CASSSGTGNQPQHF
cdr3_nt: TGTGCCAGCAGCTCAGGGACGGGCAATCAGCCCCAGCATTTT

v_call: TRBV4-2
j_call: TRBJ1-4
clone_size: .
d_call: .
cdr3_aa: CASSQDFGGRAEKLFF
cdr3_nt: TGTGCCAGCAGCCAAGATTTCGGGGGAAGGGCTGAAAAACTGTTTTTT

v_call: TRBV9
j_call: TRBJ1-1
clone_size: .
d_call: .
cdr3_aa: CASSVGPLPTEAFF
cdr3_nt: TGTGCCAGCAGCGTAGGACCTTTGCCCACTGAAGCTTTCTTT

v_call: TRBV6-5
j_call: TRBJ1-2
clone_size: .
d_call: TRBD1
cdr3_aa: CASSYSRTGGSYGYTF
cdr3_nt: TGTGCCAGCAGTTACTCGAGAACAGGGGGAAGCTATGGCTACACCTTC

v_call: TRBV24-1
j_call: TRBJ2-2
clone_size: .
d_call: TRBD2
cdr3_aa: CATSDPGLAGVRDGELFF
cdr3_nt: TGTGCCACCAGTGATCCGGGACTAGCGGGAGTAAGGGACGGGGAGCTGTTTTTT

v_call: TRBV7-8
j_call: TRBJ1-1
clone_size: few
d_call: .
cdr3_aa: CASSLGWGTEAFF
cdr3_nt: TGTGCCAGCAGCTTAGGTTGGGGTACTGAAGCTTTCTTT

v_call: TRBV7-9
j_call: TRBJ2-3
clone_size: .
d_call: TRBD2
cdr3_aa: CASSLTSGTDTQYF
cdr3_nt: TGTGCCAGCAGCTTGACTAGCGGGACAGATACGCAGTATTTT

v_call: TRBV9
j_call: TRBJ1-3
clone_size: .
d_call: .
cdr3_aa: CASSGDGSSGNTIYF
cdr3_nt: TGTGCCAGCAGCGGGGACGGGAGCTCTGGAAACACCATATATTTT